This TCR beta chain was sequenced during a study of T cells in Graves' hyperthyroidism and ophthalmopathy. A word on this clonotype: Its antigen is unidentified.

The CDR3 loop spans 14 amino acids. V lost 4 bases and J lost 10, with 19 bases in between. Stability of Graves' hyperthyroidism was defined as absent ophthalmopathy progression within 18 months. Each diagnosis drew on symptoms, thyroxine, TRAb, thyroid ultrasound and orbital computed tomography findings. General observations from the study: In validation, the model predicted ophthalmopathy. These predictions came a median about 6.5 months before onset. Blood held most thyroid clonotypes expanded above 0.001 frequency.

RNA transcripts yielded amplified TCR beta CDR3 regions. RT-PCR in the first round (using the HTBI primer set) targeted the TCR CDR3. TCRdb reprocessed the multiplex PCR reads via MiXCR and lists one record per CDR3 protein. The sample has around 800,000 distinct CDR3 sequences, 35% to 40% seen once. What was sequenced was blood. V is TRBV12-3 or TRBV12-4 and J is TRBJ1-1; a weak D match, TRBD1 (5 bases). This TCR came from a man aged 18 to 30 with Graves' hyperthyroidism. This CDR3 is CASSSWDPGEAAFF. In DNA, the CDR3 is TGTGCCAGCAGTTCCTGGGATCCGGGGGAGGCAGCTTTCTTT.